The 3 T cell receptor beta chains presented below share a single source sample, sequenced in a study of blood T cells in healthy people across ages (dated by TCRdb to 2014 to 2015). Libraries were made using 5' RACE. The sequencer listed for this sample is Illumina HiSeq 2500. A second 7 to 11 cycle PCR used a sample-barcoded 5' primer and a J-beta primer mix. Using fastp at Q25 and MiXCR, TCRdb reprocessed the public reads and kept productive beta chains. For every CDR3 protein sequence, its rows merge into one entry that carries the most common genes and DNA. In this sample the table shows around 1,000,000 distinct CDR3 sequences, 25% of which occur a single time. In total, the top ten clones hold about 0.69% of the sample. This same sample was also part of a study on T cells of mothers and their children.

The specimen sequenced was blood. Source of these receptors: a girl aged 2 to 9 in good health.

This clonotype was counted between two and nine times. The genes are TRBV5-1 and TRBJ1-2, with TRBD1 identical over 7 bases. Germline V gene lookup returns CDR1 SGHRS and CDR2 YFSETQ. The CDR3 runs to 17 residues. J was trimmed by 7 bases and V by 2 bases; bases with no gene match: 17. DNA for the CDR3: TGCGCCAGCAGCTTAACGGGACAGCCCGGACTCGGGCGTGGCTACACCTTC. Translating gives CASSLTGQPGLGRGYTF.

This sequence joins TRBV20-1 and TRBJ2-5; D perhaps matches TRBD2 (5 bases). The J call may be incorrect, as the DNA end agrees better with TRBJ2-1. The CDR3 extends over 13 amino acids. The germline gives CDR1 DFQATT, CDR2 SNEGSKA (reference sequence). The CDR3, as DNA: TGCAGTGTAAGTTACGGACTCCTCGATGAGCAGTTCTTC. Translated: CSVSYGLLDEQFF.

The gene calls are TRBV14 and TRBJ1-2; D not certain. Germline V CDR1 and CDR2: SGHDN, FVKESK. Trimming took 0 bases from V and 5 from J, leaving 13 bases between them. CDR3 size: 15 residues. CDR3 amino acids: CASSQDPGSVYGYTF. The CDR3 DNA reads as TGTGCCAGCAGCCAAGATCCGGGTAGCGTGTATGGCTACACCTTC.